What follows is one T cell receptor beta chain and its context. The record originates from a study of pediatric ulcerative colitis. TCRdb's copy holds only in-frame clones and misses some; the assay was immunoSEQ multiplex PCR. The data show approximately 40,000 clones, with roughly 71% seen just once and around 9.1% held by the top ten. Rectal tissue came from one to two pinch biopsies taken at colonoscopy. Germline CDR1 reads MNHEY; CDR2 reads SVGAGI. V lost 6 bases and J 2 bases, leaving 10 bases between the germline ends. The CDR3 is 13 residues long. The sequenced sample consisted of gut tissue. The V call is TRBV6-5, the J call TRBJ1-2; unclear D gene. This clonotype was sampled from a boy aged 10-17 years with severe ulcerative colitis. The CDR3 DNA follows: TGTGCCAGCAGCCTCTCAGGCAACTATGGCTACACCTTC. Protein sequence: CASSLSGNYGYTF.